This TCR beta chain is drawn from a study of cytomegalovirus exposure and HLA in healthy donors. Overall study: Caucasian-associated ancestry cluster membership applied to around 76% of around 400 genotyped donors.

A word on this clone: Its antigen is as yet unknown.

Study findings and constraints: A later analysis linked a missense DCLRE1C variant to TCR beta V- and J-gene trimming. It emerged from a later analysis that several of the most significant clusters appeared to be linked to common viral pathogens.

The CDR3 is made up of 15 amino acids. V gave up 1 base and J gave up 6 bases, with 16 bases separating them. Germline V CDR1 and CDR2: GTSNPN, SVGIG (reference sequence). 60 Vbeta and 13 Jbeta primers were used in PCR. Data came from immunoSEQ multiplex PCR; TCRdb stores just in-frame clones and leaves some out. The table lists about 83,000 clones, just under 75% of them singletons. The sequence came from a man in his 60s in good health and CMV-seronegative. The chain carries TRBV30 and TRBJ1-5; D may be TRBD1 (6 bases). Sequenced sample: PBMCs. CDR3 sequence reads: CAWSDPGRGTQPQHF. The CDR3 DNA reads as TGTGCCTGGAGTGATCCCGGCAGGGGTACTCAGCCCCAGCATTTT.